This T cell receptor (beta chain) was found in a study of cytomegalovirus exposure and HLA in healthy donors listed by TCRdb under 2017. For the wider study: The 500 to 800 repertoires of the first cohort and the roughly 110 validation repertoires were produced on the same platform, according to a later analysis. The study aimed to test whether signatures of past pathogen exposure could be identified by cataloging public T cell receptors. A separate validation cohort of approximately 130 different subjects was used in addition to the roughly 720-subject first cohort. To predict cytomegalovirus infection status, the study brought together high-throughput TCR immunosequencing, statistical association of individual TCRs with disease status, and machine learning. Study-level results and caveats: A total of some 180 TCR beta chains were listed by the study as associated with cytomegalovirus. The authors suggested that the approach could potentially be extended to other disease states and immunological phenotypes. A later analysis had no HLA typing for the validation cohort, so co-occurrence there was scored across all 130 or so repertoires. Subsequent analysis determined that TCRs grouped into clusters in the first cohort also showed a tendency toward co-occurrence across the 120 or so validation repertoires, and 90% to 95% of cluster scores exceeded 0. Most TCR sequences were seen in very few donors, while some public TCRs were found in many individuals. Cytomegalovirus status was reported to be diagnosed by the classifier with high specificity and sensitivity in both the original and validation cohorts. A few of the identified cytomegalovirus-associated TCR beta chains were confirmed in vitro to be specific for cytomegalovirus antigens.

The table lists this clone with a count of one. Its antigen remains undetermined. The sample holds no much larger clone one base away, and base qualities are not on file. The germline V gene (reference sequence) gives CDR1 as MNHEY and CDR2 as SMNVEV. Trimming takes 7 bases from V and 5 bases from J, and the germline ends sit 15 bases apart. Measured from the cysteine to the phenylalanine, the CDR3 is 13 residues long. The retained sequence is limited to the CDR3, 39 bases, with the frame set at the first base. Library preparation employed the immunoSEQ multiplex PCR assay. Per the original workflow: To diagnose cytomegalovirus status from the catalog of TCR beta chain sequences, a statistical classification framework was built. TCRdb stores this immuneACCESS table with in-frame sequences only. Part of the clones is absent; in the studies checked, under half of the shortfall reflects unresolved V genes, and no reason is known for the rest. V and J calls and clone size are copied from that table; D and trimming were computed from the DNA. Counted in this sample were about 160,000 clones; nearly 90% of them appeared once. 10% to 13% of the sample is taken by the ten largest.

The donors were included in the validation cohort of 100 to 150 subjects, a group kept apart from the roughly 700-subject first cohort. This chain joins TRBV27 to TRBJ2-7, with TRBD2 perhaps the D gene, on 5 matching bases. This sequence originates from a young woman in good health and CMV-seropositive. The sample consisted of PBMCs. CDR3 loop: CASTWTREDEQYF. The DNA sequence follows: TGTGCCAGCACCTGGACTCGAGAAGACGAGCAGTACTTC.